A single sample is the source of the 14 T cell receptor beta chains below, sequenced in a study of cytomegalovirus exposure and HLA in healthy donors. PCR employed 60 Vbeta and 13 Jbeta primers. Assay used: immunoSEQ multiplex PCR; TCRdb lists only in-frame clones, some missing. The sample consists of around 100,000 clones, approximately 80% of them appearing once. Sequencing was performed on PBMCs. These receptors were obtained from a female donor in good health and CMV-seropositive.

The genes are TRBV5-4 and TRBJ1-3; TRBD1 might be the D (5 bases). This CDR3 has 16 amino acids. The germline CDR1 and CDR2 sequences are SGHNT and YYREEE (reference sequence). The V end was cut by 0 bases, the J end by 3 bases, with 13 bases between. The CDR3 reads CASSLDRSSFGNTIYF. In DNA form, the CDR3 reads TGTGCCAGCAGCTTGGACAGGTCCTCCTTTGGAAACACCATATATTTT.

J is TRBJ2-3 and V is TRBV28; no firm D call. V lost 3 bases, J lost 0 bases, and 4 bases lay in between. The germline CDR1 and CDR2 sequences are MDHEN and SYDVKM. The CDR3 covers 13 residues. CDR3: CASSFQSTDTQYF. CDR3 DNA sequence: TGTGCCAGCAGTTTCCAGAGCACAGATACGCAGTATTTT.

This sequence joins TRBV7-2 and TRBJ2-7; TRBD1 matches at 8 bases. Germline loops: CDR1 SGHTA, CDR2 FQGNSA. This CDR3 contains 14 residues. V lost 2 bases and J lost 0; bases outside the gene matches: 0. Here the CDR3 reads CASSLTGGSYEQYF. CDR3 nucleotides: TGTGCCAGCAGCTTAACAGGGGGCTCCTACGAGCAGTACTTC. Full variable domain (missing parts from reference TRBV7-2 and TRBJ2-7): GAGVSQSPSNKVTEKGKDVELRCDPISGHTALYWYRQSLGQGLEFLIYFQGNSAPDKSGLPSDRFSAERTGGSVSTLTIQRTQQEDSAVYLCASSLTGGSYEQYFGPGTRLTVT.

The chain recombines TRBV6-6 with TRBJ2-5; tentative D call: TRBD2 (5 bases). The V gene lost 2 bases and the J gene lost 1 base, with 11 bases spanning the gap. The CDR3 totals 15 residues. The V gene's germline CDR1 is MNHNY and CDR2 SVGAGI (reference sequence). The CDR3 loop is CASSYPSRGQETQYF. The CDR3 DNA sequence: TGTGCCAGCAGTTACCCCTCACGGGGCCAAGAGACCCAGTACTTC.

This chain joins TRBV18 and TRBJ1-2; 7 bases align to TRBD1. The CDR3 sequence is 14 residues long. Germline CDR1 and CDR2: KGHSH and LQKENI. V lost 1 base to trimming and J lost 2 bases; unmatched junction nucleotides: 1. The CDR3 sequence is CASSPLDRNYGYTF. For the CDR3, the DNA is TGTGCCAGCTCACCACTGGACAGGAACTATGGCTACACCTTC.

The V call is TRBV5-5, the J call TRBJ2-7; TRBD2 matches 7 bases. After removal of 4 bases from V and 2 bases from J, the junction contained 6 bases not matched to a gene. In germline, CDR1 is SGHKS, CDR2 YYEKEE (reference sequence). The CDR3 has 14 amino acids. The CDR3 nucleotides read TGTGCCAGCAGCCGTCCGGGAGGCCCCTACGAGCAGTACTTC. Amino acids: CASSRPGGPYEQYF. Complete variable domain (other parts from reference TRBV5-5 and TRBJ2-7): DAGVTQSPTHLIKTRGQQVTLRCSPISGHKSVSWYQQVLGQGPQFIFQYYEKEERGRGNFPDRFSARQFPNYSSELNVNALLLGDSALYLCASSRPGGPYEQYFGPGTRLTVT.

The rearrangement joins TRBV7-9 to TRBJ2-1; possible D gene TRBD1, 5 bases. The CDR3 consists of 16 residues. Trimming removed 4 bases from V and 4 bases from J, with 17 bases in between. The germline V gene encodes CDR1 SEHNR and CDR2 FQNEAQ (reference sequence). The CDR3 spells CASSYVGRALYNEQFF. In nucleotides, the CDR3 is TGTGCCAGCAGCTATGTGGGCAGGGCCCTATACAATGAGCAGTTCTTC. The full variable domain, in which reference TRBV7-9 and TRBJ2-1 provide the parts outside the CDR3, is DTGVSQNPRHKITKRGQNVTFRCDPISEHNRLYWYRQTLGQGPEFLTYFQNEAQLEKSRLLSDRFSAERPKGSFSTLEIQRTEQGDSAMYLCASSYVGRALYNEQFFGPGTRLTVL.

The CDR3 nucleotides are TGTGCCAGCAGTGAATTTAACAGTAAAAACATTCAGTACTTC. This translates into CASSEFNSKNIQYF. The J gene is TRBJ2-4, the V gene TRBV25-1, with no clear D. The ends were cut back, 1 base at V and 4 bases at J, with 8 bases in the middle. The germline gives CDR1 MGHDK, CDR2 SYGVNS. The CDR3 covers 14 residues.

This chain uses TRBV7-3 with TRBJ2-1; the match to TRBD1 covers 7 bases. The J segment lost 3 bases and the V segment lost 2 bases, leaving 7 bases of the junction unmatched. The CDR3 covers 16 residues. CDR1 and CDR2 from the germline V gene are SGHTA and FQGTGA. This chain's CDR3 is CASSLLVTGIYNEQFF. For the CDR3, the DNA is TGTGCCAGCAGCTTATTAGTGACAGGGATCTACAATGAGCAGTTCTTC. Using reference TRBV7-3 and TRBJ2-1 for the parts outside the CDR3, the full variable domain is GAGVSQTPSNKVTEKGKYVELRCDPISGHTALYWYRQSLGQGPEFLIYFQGTGAADDSGLPNDRFFAVRPEGSVSTLKIQRTERGDSAVYLCASSLLVTGIYNEQFFGPGTRLTVL.

J is TRBJ2-5 and V is TRBV4-1; D is perhaps TRBD1 (5 bases). CDR1 MGHRA and CDR2 YSYEKL come from the germline V gene. CDR3 length: 15 amino acids. V shed 1 base and J shed 5 bases, with 14 bases lying between them. CDR3 coding DNA: TGCGCCAGCAGCCAAGTGCGAGCAGGGTTGGAGACCCAGTACTTC. Protein: CASSQVRAGLETQYF.

This rearrangement joins TRBV27 to TRBJ2-7; 7 bases fit TRBD2. This CDR3 contains 16 residues. Germline loops: CDR1 MNHEY, CDR2 SMNVEV (reference sequence). V lost 3 bases and J lost 4; bases outside the gene matches: 12. Written as DNA, the CDR3 is TGTGCCAGCAGTTTTTCCCTAGCGGCCTCACATTACGAGCAGTACTTC. It codes for CASSFSLAASHYEQYF.

This clone has just a few counts. V and J are TRBV7-6 and TRBJ2-1; maybe TRBD1 (6 bases). The V end was cut by 5 bases, the J end by 6 bases, with 20 bases between. The germline gives CDR1 SGHVS, CDR2 FNYEAQ. The CDR3 is 16 amino acids. The CDR3 loop is CASSARYRVLSNEQFF. CDR3 nucleotide sequence: TGTGCCAGCAGCGCTAGGTACAGGGTTTTGTCCAATGAGCAGTTCTTC.

This clone was seen a single time. The V call is TRBV21-1, the J call TRBJ2-4; TRBD2, the table's D call, lacks a check against the DNA. TRBV21-1 is tagged as a pseudogene. CDR3 length: 14 residues. The CDR3 reads CASATRRTKNIQYF. The CDR3 DNA sequence: TGTGCCTCCGCAACGCGGAGAACCAAAAACATTCAGTACTTC.

The gene calls are TRBV5-1 and TRBJ2-7; TRBD2 matches at 9 bases. CDR3 length: 15 residues. CDR1 and CDR2 (germline): SGHRS, YFSETQ. Trimming removed 0 bases from V and 0 bases from J; junction bases left unmatched: 1. CDR3 coding DNA: TGCGCCAGCAGCTTGGCTAGCGGGAACTCCTACGAGCAGTACTTC. Translating it yields CASSLASGNSYEQYF.